The 20 T cell receptor beta chains reported below all come from one sample, sequenced in a study of spatial heterogeneity in lung cancer. Regarding the study as a whole: Tumor mutation count correlated with how many alpha and beta TCRs expanded intratumorally.

Time point specified: sample taken at primary tumor resection. These receptors have no known antigen. MiXCR was run by TCRdb on the 5' RACE reads, yielding one entry per CDR3 protein. The sample includes about 20 distinct CDR3 sequences. Sequenced material: lung tumor tissue, taken at surgery. These TCRs come from a male donor with early-stage non-small cell lung cancer.

With regard to this clonotype: Found in a library prepared for alpha chains, this beta chain is an off-target read, and its abundance has little meaning. The V gene is TRBV11-2, the J gene TRBJ2-1; D may match TRBD1 or TRBD2 (5 bases each). In germline, CDR1 is SGHAT, CDR2 FQNNGV. This CDR3 is 13 amino acids long. Trimming removed 0 bases at V and 9 bases at J, with 9 bases between. The CDR3 spells CASSLDPRGEQFF. The DNA for the CDR3 is TGTGCCAGCAGCTTAGATCCGAGGGGTGAGCAGTTCTTC.

Comment on this clonotype: As an off-target read in a library built for alpha chains, this beta chain has a frequency of little significance. The chain uses TRBV6-5 and TRBJ1-1; 9 bases match TRBD1. V shed 4 bases and J 5 bases; nucleotides not matched to a gene: 2. This CDR3 is built from 13 residues. Germline CDR1 and CDR2: MNHEY and SVGAGI. CDR3 protein: CASSLDRGTEAFF. The DNA for the CDR3 is TGTGCCAGCAGTTTGGACAGGGGTACTGAAGCTTTCTTT.

Comments on this clonotype: This beta chain slipped into a library made for alpha chains as a stray read, so its size is not meaningful. The gene calls are TRBV7-2 and TRBJ1-5; a possible D gene is TRBD1 (5 bases). V was trimmed by 1 base and J by 4 bases, leaving 8 bases between them. This CDR3 region has 14 residues. Germline CDR1 reads SGHTA; CDR2 reads FQGNSA. The CDR3 DNA sequence: TGTGCCAGCAGCTTAGGGGCAGGGAATCAGCCCCAGCATTTT. This sequence encodes CASSLGAGNQPQHF.

A remark on this clonotype: This beta chain was picked up by a library intended for alpha chains and is off target, so its count carries little meaning. This chain connects TRBV25-1 to TRBJ2-3; the D gene is possibly TRBD1 (6 bases). This CDR3 has 13 residues. In germline, CDR1 is MGHDK, CDR2 SYGVNS. Trimming pared 8 bases from V and 2 bases from J, leaving 11 bases between. CDR3 sequence reads: CASPRGNTDTQYF. In DNA, the CDR3 is TGTGCCAGCCCCAGGGGAAACACAGATACGCAGTATTTT.

Concerning this clonotype itself: Because the library targeted alpha chains, this beta chain is an off-target read whose size means little. The DNA for the CDR3 is TGCAGTGCGAGGGCCGGGACAGGGGAATACGAGCAGTACTTC. Its translation: CSARAGTGEYEQYF. The chain joins TRBV20-1 to TRBJ2-7; 10 bases map to TRBD1. The CDR3 has 14 residues. Germline-derived CDR1 and CDR2 are DFQATT and SNEGSKA (reference sequence). V lost 6 bases, J lost 4 bases, and 9 bases stayed unmatched.

Of note for this clonotype: Little can be read into the size of this beta chain, an off-target read in a library designed for alpha chains. The chain links TRBV4-1 to TRBJ2-7; D possibly corresponds to TRBD2 (5 bases). From germline, CDR1 is MGHRA and CDR2 YSYEKL. The V end lost 1 base, the J end lost 3 bases, and 10 bases lay between the germline ends. The CDR3 totals 14 residues. The CDR3 protein is CASSQVYRDYEQYF. The CDR3 nucleotides read TGCGCCAGCAGCCAAGTTTACCGGGACTACGAGCAGTACTTC.

Turning to this clonotype: Little can be read into the size of this beta chain, an off-target read in a library designed for alpha chains. This chain connects TRBV6-5 to TRBJ2-1, with 12 bases lining up with TRBD1. CDR3 length: 14 amino acids. The V and J ends lost 2 bases and 8 bases, in that order; junction bases with no gene match: 1. In germline, CDR1 is MNHEY, CDR2 SVGAGI. The CDR3 nucleotides read TGTGCCAGCAGTTACGGGACAGGGGGCCATGAGCAGTTCTTC. This sequence encodes CASSYGTGGHEQFF.

This clonotype was counted once. This beta chain represents an off-target read in a library built for alpha chains; its size is of limited meaning. J is TRBJ2-3 and V is TRBV7-9; TRBD2 might be the D (5 bases). CDR1 SEHNR and CDR2 FQNEAQ come from the germline V gene (reference sequence). CDR3 length equals 15 residues. Trimming stripped 2 bases from V and 2 bases from J, with 11 bases between. CDR3 sequence (DNA): TGTGCCAGCAGCTTACTTGACTACACCACAGATACGCAGTATTTT. Translated, it gives CASSLLDYTTDTQYF.

As for this clonotype: This beta chain came through as a stray read in a library set up for alpha chains, and its size says little. V is TRBV6-5 and J is TRBJ2-3, with 8 bases aligning to TRBD1. Germline CDR1 MNHEY, CDR2 SVGAGI. The CDR3 length is 15 residues. J was trimmed by 5 bases and V by 9 bases; bases with no gene match: 13. The CDR3: CARPPSGGSEDTQYF. CDR3 sequence (DNA): TGTGCCAGGCCTCCGTCAGGGGGCTCGGAAGATACGCAGTATTTT.

Comments on this clonotype: This beta chain turned up in a library designed for alpha chains; as an off-target read, its abundance says little. CDR3 coding DNA: TGTGCCAGCAGCCCCTTGGGCTACGAGCAGTACTTC. Residues: CASSPLGYEQYF. The V gene is TRBV12-3 or TRBV12-4, the J gene TRBJ2-7; no reliable D call. V lost 6 bases to trimming and J lost 3 bases, with 9 bases between them. The CDR3 is 12 residues long.

As concerns this clonotype: In a library made to pick up alpha chains, this beta chain is a stray read with a size that means little. The J gene is TRBJ1-6, the V gene TRBV11-2, with D unresolved. CDR1 and CDR2 from the germline V gene are SGHAT and FQNNGV. With 0 bases removed from V and 15 bases from J, the gap between germline ends came to 15 bases. CDR3 length: 14 amino acids. CDR3 residues: CASSLDPSQRDLHF. The CDR3 DNA reads TGTGCCAGCAGCTTAGACCCCTCCCAAAGAGACCTCCACTTT.

This clonotype was seen a few times. A library prepared for alpha chains yielded this beta chain as an off-target read; its size is of little meaning. The chain combines TRBV29-1 with TRBJ2-1, with TRBD2 identical over 8 bases. Germline-derived CDR1 and CDR2 are SQVTM and ANQGSEA. The CDR3 has 16 residues. V was pared by 0 bases and J by 5 bases, with 9 bases of the junction left unmatched. CDR3 coding DNA: TGCAGCGTTGAAGATCATAGCGGGGAGGCCAACAATGAGCAGTTCTTC. Protein: CSVEDHSGEANNEQFF.

Regarding this clonotype: Because the library targeted alpha chains, this beta chain is an off-target read whose size means little. The genes are TRBV20-1 and TRBJ1-3; 11 bases are a match to TRBD1. CDR1 is DFQATT, CDR2 SNEGSKA, per germline (reference sequence). V lost 7 bases and J lost 2; bases outside the gene matches: 4. The CDR3 is 14 residues long. In nucleotides, the CDR3 is TGCAGTGGCACGGGACAGGGGGCTGGAAACACCATATATTTT. Its translation: CSGTGQGAGNTIYF.

To note about this clonotype: Because this beta chain is a stray read in a library intended to capture alpha chains, its abundance should not be given much weight. The rearrangement joins TRBV7-6 to TRBJ2-3, with TRBD2 as a possible D gene (6 bases). CDR1 is SGHVS and CDR2 is FNYEAQ in the germline V gene. The CDR3 contains 14 residues. The ends were cut back, 5 bases at V and 3 bases at J, with 12 bases in the middle. The CDR3 loop is CASSPSAGTDTQYF. The CDR3 bases are TGTGCCAGCAGCCCTAGCGCGGGAACAGATACGCAGTATTTT.

Turning to this clonotype: For a library built for alpha chains, this beta chain is a stray read; little rests on its size. The CDR3 DNA sequence: TGTGCCAGCAGGGACTCAGGGGGCTTTTATGAAAAACTGTTTTTT. Protein: CASRDSGGFYEKLFF. The chain is built from TRBV6-6 and TRBJ1-4; 8 positions agree with TRBD1. The CDR3 loop spans 15 amino acids. Germline CDR1 and CDR2: MNHNY and SVGAGI (reference sequence). V lost 6 bases and J lost 6; bases outside the gene matches: 9.

With regard to this clonotype: A library prepared for alpha chains yielded this beta chain as an off-target read; its size is of little meaning. The chain employs TRBV27 and TRBJ1-6, with unresolved D. This CDR3 has 12 amino acids. Deletions cut 4 bases from V and 10 bases from J, with 8 bases between. Germline V lookup: CDR1 MNHEY, CDR2 SMNVEV (reference sequence). CDR3 nucleotide sequence: TGTGCCAGCAGTTCGCCGCTCTCACCCCTCCACTTT. Translation: CASSSPLSPLHF.

Details on this clonotype: With the library built for alpha chains, this beta chain is off target and its frequency is not meaningful. CDR3 in DNA: TGTGCCAGCAGCTTATGGCTAGCGGACTTCTGGGAGCAGTTCTTC. Its protein is CASSLWLADFWEQFF. The V and J genes are TRBV7-9 and TRBJ2-1; TRBD2 matches 7 bases. V lost 2 bases, J lost 10 bases, and 11 bases stayed unmatched. CDR1 SEHNR and CDR2 FQNEAQ come from the germline V gene (reference sequence). The CDR3 consists of 15 residues. The full variable domain, completed using reference TRBV7-9 and TRBJ2-1, is DTGVSQNPRHKITKRGQNVTFRCDPISEHNRLYWYRQTLGQGPEFLTYFQNEAQLEKSRLLSDRFSAERPKGSFSTLEIQRTEQGDSAMYLCASSLWLADFWEQFFGPGTRLTVL.

Points on this clonotype: Since the library was made to target alpha chains, this beta chain is a stray read and its abundance is not meaningful. This rearrangement joins TRBV29-1 to TRBJ2-7; TRBD1 agrees at 7 bases. The CDR3 extends over 14 amino acids. Germline V gives CDR1 SQVTM, CDR2 ANQGSEA. V lost 5 bases and J lost 0; bases outside the gene matches: 7. CDR3 sequence: CSVSGQVSSYEQYF. DNA of the CDR3: TGCAGCGTTAGCGGACAGGTGAGCTCCTACGAGCAGTACTTC.

A word on this clonotype: This beta chain represents an off-target read in a library built for alpha chains; its size is of limited meaning. The CDR3 region has the DNA TGTGCCAGCAGCCCCCCAGCGGGGATTGGCGAGCAGTACTTC. It specifies CASSPPAGIGEQYF. V is TRBV7-2 and J is TRBJ2-7; 7 nucleotides line up with TRBD2. The germline CDR1 and CDR2 sequences are SGHTA and FQGNSA. Germline trimming cut 5 bases from V and 6 bases from J; bases unmatched to any gene: 10. CDR3 length: 14 amino acids.

Of note for this clonotype: This beta chain is an off-target read within a library intended for alpha chains, so its frequency means little. The chain carries TRBV18 and TRBJ2-5; TRBD2 might be the D (7 bases). The CDR3 consists of 17 residues. The V end was cut by 3 bases, the J end by 5 bases, with 22 bases between. Germline CDR1 and CDR2: KGHSH and LQKENI. The CDR3 protein is CASSPYMAGAVLETQYF. The CDR3 coding sequence is TGTGCCAGCTCACCGTACATGGCGGGGGCCGTATTGGAGACCCAGTACTTC.